This T cell receptor (beta chain) was identified during a study of T cell responses to AZD1222 COVID-19 vaccine. Overall study: Investigators merged groups given second doses at roughly 4 or roughly 12 weeks.

V was pared by 8 bases and J by 5 bases, with 6 bases of the junction left unmatched. The germline gives CDR1 SGHTA, CDR2 FQGTGA. The CDR3 has 13 amino acids. Of note for this clone: Its specificity is unknown.

Notes on the study in general: Dominant at 160-218 and 743-854, vaccine-associated CD4 TCRs also spanned spike. There were repertoire samples only from the period after the peak T cell response.

Profiling relied on immunoSEQ multiplex PCR, and the TCRdb table lists in-frame clones only, not all of them. In the table there are just over 60,000 clones, roughly 80% of which are singletons. V usage is TRBV7-3 and J usage is TRBJ1-2; 9 bases are shared with TRBD1. The sample was peripheral blood, taken on day 0 of AZD1222 vaccination. This clonotype originated in an adult in good health. CDR3 amino acids: CASATGGAYGYTF. The CDR3, as DNA: TGTGCCAGCGCTACAGGGGGCGCGTATGGCTACACCTTC.